These 21 T cell receptor beta chains share one sample of origin, sequenced in a study of molecular identifiers for immune sequencing clone quantification listed by TCRdb under 2018. Libraries were built with PCR. Data came from a NextSeq 500. TCRdb trimmed public reads at Q25 via fastp, called clones via MiXCR and kept in-frame beta chains. Rows are combined by CDR3 protein, so each entry shows the most common genes and DNA. This sample has 85,000 to 100,000 distinct CDR3 sequences in its table, and 24% of those were observed once. Jointly, the top ten make up roughly 1% of the sample. Material: naive CD8+ T cells from blood, with Jurkat cell RNA spiked in. The sample's cell subset or site, from its label and the paper: FACS-sorted CD8+CD4-CCR7+CD45RA+ naive T cells. The receptors originated from a human donor in good health. Some libraries in this study had Jurkat cell RNA spiked in.

J is TRBJ2-1 and V is TRBV27; no reliable D call. The CDR3 is made up of 16 amino acids. V lost 5 bases to trimming and J lost 2 bases, with 16 bases between them. In germline, CDR1 is MNHEY, CDR2 SMNVEV (reference sequence). CDR3 region: CASSAAGRKTYNEQFF. CDR3 coding DNA: TGTGCCAGCAGTGCGGCCGGGCGGAAGACCTACAATGAGCAGTTCTTC.

The V and J genes are TRBV5-3 and TRBJ1-1; 7 nucleotides line up with TRBD1. TRBV5-3 counts as an open reading frame of uncertain function. The CDR3 has 12 residues. V was pared by 8 bases and J by 3 bases, with 4 bases of the junction left unmatched. The CDR3 DNA reads TGTGCCAGCAGGCAGGGGGACACTGAAGCTTTCTTT. As protein: CASRQGDTEAFF.

This clonotype was detected a few times. The chain recombines TRBV7-9 with TRBJ2-1, with a weak D call TRBD1 (6 bases). With 4 bases removed from V and 7 bases from J, the gap between germline ends came to 17 bases. This CDR3 comprises 15 residues. The germline V gene encodes CDR1 SEHNR and CDR2 FQNEAQ (reference sequence). CDR3 nucleotides: TGTGCCAGCAGCTCCTCCCCTGGGGGCGGAAATGAGCAGTTCTTC. Translation gives CASSSSPGGGNEQFF.

This clonotype was seen repeatedly, ten times or more. CDR3 protein: CAWSVLAGAEQFF. The CDR3 DNA follows: TGTGCCTGGAGTGTTTTAGCGGGAGCTGAGCAGTTCTTC. This rearrangement joins TRBV30 to TRBJ2-1, with 9 bases that match TRBD2. The germline V gene has CDR1 GTSNPN and CDR2 SVGIG (reference sequence). This CDR3 is 13 amino acids long. V trimming: 0 bases; J trimming: 9 bases; junction bases outside the gene matches: 3.

This clonotype was counted a few times. This CDR3 is missing its conserved last phenylalanine or tryptophan, likely due to a read error. This CDR3 is CASRWGQGIQETQYL. DNA for the CDR3: TGTGCCAGCAGGTGGGGTCAGGGCATCCAAGAGACCCAGTACTTA. The J gene is TRBJ2-5, the V gene TRBV5-6; D may be TRBD1 (5 bases). Trimming took 5 bases from V and 1 from J, leaving 15 bases between them. This CDR3 is 15 amino acids long. CDR1 is SGHDT, CDR2 YYEEEE, per germline.

This clonotype occurred many times. The V gene is TRBV11-2, the J gene TRBJ2-2; weak D call: TRBD2 (5 bases). Germline V gene lookup returns CDR1 SGHAT and CDR2 FQNNGV. The CDR3 is 15 residues long. V lost 1 base, J lost 3 bases, and 9 bases lay in between. The CDR3 nucleotides read TGTGCCAGCAGCTTAGTAGGGAGTGACACCGGGGAGCTGTTTTTT. As protein: CASSLVGSDTGELFF.

The table lists this clonotype with many counts. The gene calls are TRBV29-1 and TRBJ1-1; 7 nucleotides align to TRBD1. This CDR3 is 14 amino acids long. Per the germline V gene, CDR1 is SQVTM and CDR2 is ANQGSEA. V dropped 8 bases and J dropped 4; count of bases not matched to a gene: 13. As DNA, the CDR3 is TGCAGCCGAAGACCGACAGGGTCGGGCACTGAAGCTTTCTTT. It encodes CSRRPTGSGTEAFF.

With regard to this clonotype: A read error is possible here, since a much larger clone lies one base away. The chain links TRBV30 to TRBJ1-1, with D possibly matching TRBD1 (6 bases). The CDR3 contains 14 residues. Germline CDR1 is GTSNPN and CDR2 is SVGIG (reference sequence). The DNA for the CDR3 is TGTGCCCGGAGTTGGGGCAGGGGGAACACTGAAGCTTTCTTT. As protein: CARSWGRGNTEAFF.

The gene calls are TRBV11-2 and TRBJ2-3; no clear D. Trimming removed 1 base from V and 0 bases from J, with 11 bases in between. The CDR3 sequence is 16 residues long. Per the germline V gene, CDR1 is SGHAT and CDR2 is FQNNGV. CDR3 DNA: TGTGCCAGCAGCTTAGTGGCGGTCTCTAGCACAGATACGCAGTATTTT. Translation: CASSLVAVSSTDTQYF.

A word on this clonotype: An end of the junction does not agree with germline; a read error may underlie this. The CDR3 protein is CARRPFGTGPYAQYF. The DNA for the CDR3 is TGTGCCCGCCGTCCGTTCGGGACCGGGCCGTACGCGCAGTACTTC. J is TRBJ2-7 and V is TRBV7-9; D possibly matches TRBD1 or TRBD2 (5 bases each). This CDR3 is built from 15 residues. The germline gives CDR1 SEHNR, CDR2 FQNEAQ (reference sequence).

This clonotype was counted at least ten times. The chain combines TRBV7-2 with TRBJ2-5; 9 bases agree with TRBD2. V lost 3 bases and J lost 6; bases outside the gene matches: 17. Germline loops: CDR1 SGHTA, CDR2 FQGNSA. The CDR3 runs 18 residues. Here the CDR3 DNA reads TGTGCCAGCAGCTTGATAGTGGCCAGCGGGAGGTTATTACAGACCCAGTACTTC. This codes for CASSLIVASGRLLQTQYF. The full variable domain, in which reference TRBV7-2 and TRBJ2-5 provide the parts outside the CDR3, is GAGVSQSPSNKVTEKGKDVELRCDPISGHTALYWYRQSLGQGLEFLIYFQGNSAPDKSGLPSDRFSAERTGGSVSTLTIQRTQQEDSAVYLCASSLIVASGRLLQTQYFGPGTRLLVL.

This clonotype was seen repeatedly, ten times or more. The V call is TRBV6-2 or TRBV6-3, the J call TRBJ1-4; weak D call: TRBD1 (6 bases). Germline values: CDR1 MNHEY, CDR2 SVGEGT. CDR3 size: 13 residues. V was trimmed by 4 bases and J by 13 bases, leaving 16 bases between them. This CDR3 is CASSFFGQQPLFF. CDR3 nucleotides: TGTGCCAGCAGTTTCTTCGGACAGCAGCCACTGTTTTTT.

This clonotype was picked up many times. The chain has TRBV20-1 and TRBJ1-3; no definite D call. The CDR3 totals 14 residues. Germline CDR1 reads DFQATT; CDR2 reads SNEGSKA (reference sequence). The V end lost 2 bases, the J end lost 0 bases, and 8 bases lay between the germline ends. CDR3 protein: CSARIDRSGNTIYF. The CDR3 bases are TGCAGTGCTAGAATAGACCGCTCTGGAAACACCATATATTTT.

In regard to this clonotype: The junction does not match germline at one end; this may be a read error. The rearrangement links TRBV4-1 to TRBJ2-5; 11 nucleotides align to TRBD2. The CDR3 consists of 15 residues. From germline, CDR1 is MGHRA and CDR2 YSYEKL. The CDR3 nucleotides are TGCGCCAGCAGCTACCTAGCGGGGGGTCAAGAGACCCAGTGCTTC. Its translation is CASSYLAGGQETQCF.

This clonotype was observed many times. The gene calls are TRBV20-1 and TRBJ1-2; D remains unclear. CDR1 DFQATT and CDR2 SNEGSKA come from the germline V gene (reference sequence). V was cut by 3 bases and J by 3 bases, with 5 bases left in between. This CDR3 is built from 11 residues. Here the CDR3 reads CSASIDYGYTF. The CDR3 DNA is TGCAGTGCTAGTATTGACTATGGCTACACCTTC.

As regards this clonotype: This may be a read error: a much more frequent sequence differs by one nucleotide. The chain uses TRBV13 and TRBJ2-7; D might be TRBD2 (5 bases). V was trimmed by 4 bases and J by 2 bases, leaving 12 bases between them. This CDR3 spans 14 amino acids. Germline V gene lookup returns CDR1 PRHDT and CDR2 FYEKMQ (reference sequence). The CDR3 sequence is CASSSTGSPYEQYF. The CDR3 DNA reads as TGTGCCAGCAGCTCGACTGGGAGCCCCTACGAGCAGTACTTC.

This clonotype was counted a single time. Given a much more abundant clone one base away, this may be a read error. The V gene is TRBV16, the J gene TRBJ1-5; no clear D. The V and J ends lost 7 bases and 0 bases respectively, with 10 bases between them. The CDR3 is 14 residues long. The germline CDR1 and CDR2 sequences are KGHSY and FQNENV. The CDR3 loop is CASNPTSSNQPQHF. For the CDR3, the DNA is TGTGCCAGCAACCCGACTAGTAGCAATCAGCCCCAGCATTTT.

This chain links TRBV28 with TRBJ2-7, with D unresolved. This CDR3 is 12 amino acids long. Germline CDR1 MDHEN, CDR2 SYDVKM. Trimming cost V 5 bases and J 7 bases, with 12 bases left between them. CDR3 protein: CASSLTLVEQYF. CDR3 nucleotide sequence: TGTGCCAGCAGTCTCACCCTCGTAGAGCAGTACTTC.

The chain employs TRBV6-2 or TRBV6-3 and TRBJ1-5; no firm D call. The length of the CDR3 is 15 residues. V was trimmed by 10 bases and J by 0 bases, leaving 16 bases between them. Germline CDR1 reads MNHEY; CDR2 reads SVGEGT. CDR3 nucleotide sequence: TGTGCCACCCCAAAGTTCCCTTATAGCAATCAGCCCCAGCATTTT. Residues: CATPKFPYSNQPQHF.

This clonotype was detected many times. The chain uses TRBV19 and TRBJ1-1; the D is unclear. The ends were cut back, 6 bases at V and 4 bases at J, with 12 bases in the middle. Germline values: CDR1 LNHDA, CDR2 SQIVND (reference sequence). The CDR3 extends over 13 amino acids. The CDR3 is CASRQSVSTEAFF. Here the CDR3 DNA reads TGTGCCAGTAGGCAGTCGGTGAGCACTGAAGCTTTCTTT. The full variable domain, with the rest looked up from reference TRBV19 and TRBJ1-1, is DGGITQSPKYLFRKEGQNVTLSCEQNLNHDAMYWYRQDPGQGLRLIYYSQIVNDFQKGDIAEGYSVSREKKESFPLTVTSAQKNPTAFYLCASRQSVSTEAFFGQGTRLTVV.

In this sample, this clonotype turned up many times. The rearrangement links TRBV11-2 to TRBJ2-3, with D uncertain. Trimming pared 3 bases from V and 2 bases from J, leaving 9 bases between. The CDR3 contains 14 residues. CDR1 SGHAT and CDR2 FQNNGV come from the germline V gene. The CDR3 protein is CASSFSAVTDTQYF. Here the CDR3 DNA reads TGTGCCAGCAGCTTTTCGGCAGTCACAGATACGCAGTATTTT.